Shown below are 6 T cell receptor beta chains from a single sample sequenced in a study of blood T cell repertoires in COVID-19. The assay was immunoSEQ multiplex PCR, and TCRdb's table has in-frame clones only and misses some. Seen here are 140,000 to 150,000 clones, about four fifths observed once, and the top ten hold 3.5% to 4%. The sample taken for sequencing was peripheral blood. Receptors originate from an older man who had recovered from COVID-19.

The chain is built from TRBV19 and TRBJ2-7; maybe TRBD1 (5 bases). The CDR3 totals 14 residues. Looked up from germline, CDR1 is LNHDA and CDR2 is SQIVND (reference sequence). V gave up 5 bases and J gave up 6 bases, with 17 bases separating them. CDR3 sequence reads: CASSPRRGRGEQYF. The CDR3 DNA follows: TGTGCCAGTAGTCCCCGAAGAGGTAGGGGCGAGCAGTACTTC.

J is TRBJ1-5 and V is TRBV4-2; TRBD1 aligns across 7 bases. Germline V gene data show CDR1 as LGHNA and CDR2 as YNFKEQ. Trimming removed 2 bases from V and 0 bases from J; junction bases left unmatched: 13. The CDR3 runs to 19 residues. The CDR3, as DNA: TGTGCCAGCAGCCAAACTGACAGGGTGAGGGTCTATAGCAATCAGCCCCAGCATTTT. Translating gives CASSQTDRVRVYSNQPQHF.

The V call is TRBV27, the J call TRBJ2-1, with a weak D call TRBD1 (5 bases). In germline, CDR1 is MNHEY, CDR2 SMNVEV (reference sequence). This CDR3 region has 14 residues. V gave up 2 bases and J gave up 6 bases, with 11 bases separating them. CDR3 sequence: CASSLGQGGNEQFF. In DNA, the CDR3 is TGTGCCAGCAGTTTAGGTCAGGGCGGCAATGAGCAGTTCTTC.

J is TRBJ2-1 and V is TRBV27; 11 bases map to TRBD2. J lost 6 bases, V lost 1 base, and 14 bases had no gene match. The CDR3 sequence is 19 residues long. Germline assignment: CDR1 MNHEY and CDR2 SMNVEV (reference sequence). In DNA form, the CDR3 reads TGTGCCAGCAGTTTATTACAACTAGCGGGAGATCTTTGGAGCAATGAGCAGTTCTTC. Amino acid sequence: CASSLLQLAGDLWSNEQFF.

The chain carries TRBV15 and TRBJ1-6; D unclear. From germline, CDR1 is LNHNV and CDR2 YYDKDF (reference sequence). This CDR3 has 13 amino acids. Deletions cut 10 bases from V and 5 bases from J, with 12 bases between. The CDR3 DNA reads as TGTGCCATCTCAGAGGGAGATAATTCACCCCTCCACTTT. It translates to CAISEGDNSPLHF.

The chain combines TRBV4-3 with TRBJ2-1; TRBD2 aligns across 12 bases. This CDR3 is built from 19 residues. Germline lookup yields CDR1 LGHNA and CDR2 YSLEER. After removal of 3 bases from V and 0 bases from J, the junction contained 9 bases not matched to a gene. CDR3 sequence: CASSQQLAGGPSSYNEQFF. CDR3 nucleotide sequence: TGCGCCAGCAGCCAGCAACTAGCGGGAGGCCCTAGCTCCTACAATGAGCAGTTCTTC.